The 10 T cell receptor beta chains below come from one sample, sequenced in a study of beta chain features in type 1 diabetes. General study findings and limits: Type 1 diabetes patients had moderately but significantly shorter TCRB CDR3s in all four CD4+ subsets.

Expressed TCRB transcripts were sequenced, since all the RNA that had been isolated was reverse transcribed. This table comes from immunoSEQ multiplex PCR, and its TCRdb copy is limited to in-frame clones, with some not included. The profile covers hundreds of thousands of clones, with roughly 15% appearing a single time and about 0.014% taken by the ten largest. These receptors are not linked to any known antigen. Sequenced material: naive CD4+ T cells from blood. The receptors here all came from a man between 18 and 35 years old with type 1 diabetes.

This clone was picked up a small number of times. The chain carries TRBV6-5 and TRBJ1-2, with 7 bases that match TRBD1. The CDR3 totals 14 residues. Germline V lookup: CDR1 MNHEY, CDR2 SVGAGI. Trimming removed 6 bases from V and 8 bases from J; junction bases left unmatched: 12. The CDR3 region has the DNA TGTGCCAGCAGCTCTTCTCGGGTGACAGGGGGCTACACCTTC. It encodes CASSSSRVTGGYTF.

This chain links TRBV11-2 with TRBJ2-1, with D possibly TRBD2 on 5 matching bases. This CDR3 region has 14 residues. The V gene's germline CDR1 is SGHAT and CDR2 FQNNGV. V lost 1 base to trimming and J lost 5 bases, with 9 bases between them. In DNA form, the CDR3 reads TGTGCCAGCAGCTTAGGACTACCACACAATGAGCAGTTCTTC. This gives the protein CASSLGLPHNEQFF.

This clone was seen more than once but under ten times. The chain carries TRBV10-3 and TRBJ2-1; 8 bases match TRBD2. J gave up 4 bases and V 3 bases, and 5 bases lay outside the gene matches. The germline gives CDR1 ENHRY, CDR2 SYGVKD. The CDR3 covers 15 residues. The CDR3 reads CAISESGGRYNEQFF. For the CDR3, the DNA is TGTGCCATCAGTGAAAGCGGGGGAAGGTACAATGAGCAGTTCTTC.

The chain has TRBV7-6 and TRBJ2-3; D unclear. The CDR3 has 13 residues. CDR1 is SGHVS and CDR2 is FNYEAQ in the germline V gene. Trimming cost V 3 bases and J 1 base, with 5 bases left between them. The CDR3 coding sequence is TGTGCCAGCAGCTTCCGGGGCACAGATACGCAGTATTTT. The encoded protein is CASSFRGTDTQYF.

Here the CDR3 DNA reads TGTGCCAGCAGTTTTCCCGTTACGGGACAGGTCACCTACGAGCAGTACTTC. Protein product: CASSFPVTGQVTYEQYF. This sequence joins TRBV28 and TRBJ2-7, with 8 bases identical to TRBD1. CDR3 length: 17 amino acids. With V trimmed by 3 bases and J by 2 bases, 12 bases remained unmatched. The germline V gene encodes CDR1 MDHEN and CDR2 SYDVKM.

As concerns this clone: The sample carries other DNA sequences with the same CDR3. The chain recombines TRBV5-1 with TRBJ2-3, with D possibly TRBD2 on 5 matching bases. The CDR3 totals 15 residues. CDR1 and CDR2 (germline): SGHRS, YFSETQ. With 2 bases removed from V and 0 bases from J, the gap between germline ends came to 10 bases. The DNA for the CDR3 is TGCGCCAGCAGCTTTGGGAGCGGCAGCACAGATACGCAGTATTTT. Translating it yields CASSFGSGSTDTQYF.

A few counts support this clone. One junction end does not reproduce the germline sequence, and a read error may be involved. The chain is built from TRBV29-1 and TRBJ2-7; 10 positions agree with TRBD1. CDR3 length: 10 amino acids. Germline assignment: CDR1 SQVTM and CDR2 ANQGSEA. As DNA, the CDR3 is TGCAGCGTTCTCCGGGACAGGGGAGGGTTC. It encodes CSVLRDRGGF.

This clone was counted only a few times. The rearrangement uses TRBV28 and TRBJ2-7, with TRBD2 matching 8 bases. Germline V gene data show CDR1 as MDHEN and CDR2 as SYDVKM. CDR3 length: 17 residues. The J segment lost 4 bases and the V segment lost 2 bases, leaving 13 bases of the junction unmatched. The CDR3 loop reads CASSLIGSGTRRYEQYF. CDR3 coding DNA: TGTGCCAGCAGTTTAATAGGTAGCGGGACCCGTCGGTACGAGCAGTACTTC.

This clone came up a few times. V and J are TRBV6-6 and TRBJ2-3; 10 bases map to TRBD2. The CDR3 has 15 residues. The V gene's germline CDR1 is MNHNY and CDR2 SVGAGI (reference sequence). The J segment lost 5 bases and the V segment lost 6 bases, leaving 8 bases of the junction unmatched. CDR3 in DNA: TGTGCCAGCAGCTCCATAGCGGGAGGTGGAGATACGCAGTATTTT. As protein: CASSSIAGGGDTQYF.

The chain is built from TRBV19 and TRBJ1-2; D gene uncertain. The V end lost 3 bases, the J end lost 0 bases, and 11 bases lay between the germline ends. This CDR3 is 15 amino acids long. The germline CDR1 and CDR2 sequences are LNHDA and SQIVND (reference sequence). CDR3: CASSIGRPTNYGYTF. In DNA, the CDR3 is TGTGCCAGTAGTATTGGGAGACCCACTAACTATGGCTACACCTTC.